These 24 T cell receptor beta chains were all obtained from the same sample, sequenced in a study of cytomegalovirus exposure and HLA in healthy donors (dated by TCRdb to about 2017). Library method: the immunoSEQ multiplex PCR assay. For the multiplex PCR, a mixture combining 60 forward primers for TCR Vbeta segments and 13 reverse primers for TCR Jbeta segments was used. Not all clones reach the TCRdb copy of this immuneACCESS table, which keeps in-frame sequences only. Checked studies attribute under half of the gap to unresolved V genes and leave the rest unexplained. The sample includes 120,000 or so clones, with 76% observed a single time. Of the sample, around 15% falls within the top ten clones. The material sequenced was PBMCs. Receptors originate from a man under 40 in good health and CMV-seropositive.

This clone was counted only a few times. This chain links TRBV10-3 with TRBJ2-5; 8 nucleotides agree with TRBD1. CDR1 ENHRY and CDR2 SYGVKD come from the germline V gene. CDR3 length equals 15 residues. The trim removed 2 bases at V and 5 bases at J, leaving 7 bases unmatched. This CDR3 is CAISELGQGRETQYF. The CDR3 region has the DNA TGTGCCATCAGTGAGCTTGGACAGGGTCGTGAGACCCAGTACTTC.

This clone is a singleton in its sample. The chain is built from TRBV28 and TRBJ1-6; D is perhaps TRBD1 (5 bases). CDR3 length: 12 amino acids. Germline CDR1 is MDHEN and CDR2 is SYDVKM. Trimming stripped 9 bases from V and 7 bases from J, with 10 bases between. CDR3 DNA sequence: TGTGCCAGTACCGGGGGGAATTCACCCCTCCACTTT. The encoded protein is CASTGGNSPLHF.

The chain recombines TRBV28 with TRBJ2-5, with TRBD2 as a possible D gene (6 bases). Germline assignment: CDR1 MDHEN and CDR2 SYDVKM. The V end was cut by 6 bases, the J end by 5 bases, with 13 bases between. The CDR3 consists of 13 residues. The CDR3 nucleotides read TGTGCCAGCAGCCTGACTAGTTTGGAGACCCAGTACTTC. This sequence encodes CASSLTSLETQYF.

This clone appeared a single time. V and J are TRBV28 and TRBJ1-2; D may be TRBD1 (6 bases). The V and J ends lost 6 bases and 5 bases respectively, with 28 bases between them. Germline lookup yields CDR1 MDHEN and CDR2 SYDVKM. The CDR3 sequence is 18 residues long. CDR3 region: CASRLPPGTGTGSYGYTF. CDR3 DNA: TGTGCCAGCAGACTTCCCCCGGGCACAGGGACGGGAAGTTATGGCTACACCTTC.

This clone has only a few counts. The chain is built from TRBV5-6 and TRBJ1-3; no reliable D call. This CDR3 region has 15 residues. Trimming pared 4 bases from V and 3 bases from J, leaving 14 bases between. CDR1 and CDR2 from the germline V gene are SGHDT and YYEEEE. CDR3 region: CASSEDREGGNTIYF. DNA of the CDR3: TGTGCCAGCAGCGAGGACCGGGAAGGTGGAAACACCATATATTTT.

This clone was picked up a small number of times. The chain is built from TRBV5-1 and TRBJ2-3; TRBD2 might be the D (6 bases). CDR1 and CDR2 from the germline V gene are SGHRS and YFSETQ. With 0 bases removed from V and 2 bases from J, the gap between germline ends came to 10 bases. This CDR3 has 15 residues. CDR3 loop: CASSLEGRFTDTQYF. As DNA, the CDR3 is TGCGCCAGCAGCTTGGAAGGGAGGTTCACAGATACGCAGTATTTT. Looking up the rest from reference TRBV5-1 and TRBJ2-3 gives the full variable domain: KAGVTQTPRYLIKTRGQQVTLSCSPISGHRSVSWYQQTPGQGLQFLFEYFSETQRNKGNFPGRFSGRQFSNSRSEMNVSTLELGDSALYLCASSLEGRFTDTQYFGPGTRLTVL.

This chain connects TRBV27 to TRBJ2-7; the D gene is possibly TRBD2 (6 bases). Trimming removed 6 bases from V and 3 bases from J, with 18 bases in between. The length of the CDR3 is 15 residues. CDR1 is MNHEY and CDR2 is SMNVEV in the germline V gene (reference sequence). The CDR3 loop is CASRLRREALYEQYF. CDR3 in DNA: TGTGCCAGCAGGTTACGCAGGGAGGCCCTCTACGAGCAGTACTTC.

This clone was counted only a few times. The CDR3 nucleotides read TGTGCCAGTAGTATAGATCAGTGGAGGGGCACTGAAGCTTTCTTT. It is translated as CASSIDQWRGTEAFF. The rearrangement joins TRBV19 to TRBJ1-1; tentative D call: TRBD1 (5 bases). Germline CDR1 LNHDA, CDR2 SQIVND (reference sequence). The V and J ends lost 0 bases and 4 bases respectively, with 12 bases between them. The CDR3 loop spans 15 amino acids.

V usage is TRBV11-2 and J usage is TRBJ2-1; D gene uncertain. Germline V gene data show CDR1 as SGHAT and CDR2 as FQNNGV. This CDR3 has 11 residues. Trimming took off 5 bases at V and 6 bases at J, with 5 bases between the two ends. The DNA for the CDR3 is TGTGCCAGCAGCCCTCTCAATGAGCAGTTCTTC. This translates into CASSPLNEQFF.

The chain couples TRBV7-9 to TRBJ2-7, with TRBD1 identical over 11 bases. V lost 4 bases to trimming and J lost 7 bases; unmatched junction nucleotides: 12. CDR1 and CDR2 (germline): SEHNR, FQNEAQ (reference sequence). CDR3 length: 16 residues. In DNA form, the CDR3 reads TGTGCCAGCAGCTGGGGGAATGGACAGGGGGCGGGGGAGCAGTACTTC. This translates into CASSWGNGQGAGEQYF. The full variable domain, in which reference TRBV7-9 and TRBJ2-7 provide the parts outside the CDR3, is DTGVSQNPRHKITKRGQNVTFRCDPISEHNRLYWYRQTLGQGPEFLTYFQNEAQLEKSRLLSDRFSAERPKGSFSTLEIQRTEQGDSAMYLCASSWGNGQGAGEQYFGPGTRLTVT.

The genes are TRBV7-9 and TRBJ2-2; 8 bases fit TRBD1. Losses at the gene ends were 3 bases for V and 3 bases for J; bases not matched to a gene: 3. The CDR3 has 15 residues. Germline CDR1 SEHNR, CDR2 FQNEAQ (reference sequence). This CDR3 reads CASSFQDRDTGELFF. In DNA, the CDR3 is TGTGCCAGCAGCTTCCAGGACAGGGACACCGGGGAGCTGTTTTTT.

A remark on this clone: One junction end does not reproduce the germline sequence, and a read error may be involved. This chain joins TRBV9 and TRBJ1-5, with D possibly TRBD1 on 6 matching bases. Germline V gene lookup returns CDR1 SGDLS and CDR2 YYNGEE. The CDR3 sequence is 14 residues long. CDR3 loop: CAGSSTGSTQPQHF. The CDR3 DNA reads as TGTGCCGGCAGCTCCACAGGGTCTACACAGCCCCAGCATTTT.

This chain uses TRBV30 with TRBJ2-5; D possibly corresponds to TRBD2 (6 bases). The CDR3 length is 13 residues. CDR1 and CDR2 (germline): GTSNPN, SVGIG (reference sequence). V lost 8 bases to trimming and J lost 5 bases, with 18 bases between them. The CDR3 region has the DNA TGTGCCGCGAGCCCTGGCGGGGCCGAGACCCAGTACTTC. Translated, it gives CAASPGGAETQYF.

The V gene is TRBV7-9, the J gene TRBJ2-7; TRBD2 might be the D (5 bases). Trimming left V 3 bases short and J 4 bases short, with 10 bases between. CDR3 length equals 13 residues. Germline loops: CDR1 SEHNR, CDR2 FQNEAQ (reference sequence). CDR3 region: CASSFEGRYEQYF. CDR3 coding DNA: TGTGCCAGCAGCTTTGAGGGAAGGTACGAGCAGTACTTC.

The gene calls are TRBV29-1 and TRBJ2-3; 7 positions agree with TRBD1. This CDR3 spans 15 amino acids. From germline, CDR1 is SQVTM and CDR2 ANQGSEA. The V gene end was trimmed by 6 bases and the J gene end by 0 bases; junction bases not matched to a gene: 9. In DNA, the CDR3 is TGCAGCGTCCAGACAGGGTTGTTGAGCACAGATACGCAGTATTTT. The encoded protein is CSVQTGLLSTDTQYF.

The CDR3 spells CASSLWTGDVYTF. For the CDR3, the DNA is TGTGCCAGCAGCTTATGGACGGGGGATGTCTACACCTTC. This chain uses TRBV5-6 with TRBJ1-2, with a tentative D call TRBD1 (5 bases). Trimming stripped 2 bases from V and 10 bases from J, with 15 bases between. Germline V gene lookup returns CDR1 SGHDT and CDR2 YYEEEE. CDR3 length: 13 amino acids.

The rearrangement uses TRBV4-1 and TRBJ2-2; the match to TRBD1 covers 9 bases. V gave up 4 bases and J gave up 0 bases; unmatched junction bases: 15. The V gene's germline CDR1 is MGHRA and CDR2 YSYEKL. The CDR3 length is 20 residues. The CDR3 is CASSRSPGQGTLTNTGELFF. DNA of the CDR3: TGCGCCAGCAGCCGCTCCCCGGGACAGGGTACCCTTACGAACACCGGGGAGCTGTTTTTT.

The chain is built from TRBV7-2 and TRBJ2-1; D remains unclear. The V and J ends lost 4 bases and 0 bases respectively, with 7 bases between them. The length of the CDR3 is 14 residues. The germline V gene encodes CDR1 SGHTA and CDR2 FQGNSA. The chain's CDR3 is CASSYSSSYNEQFF. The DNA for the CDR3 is TGTGCCAGCAGCTACTCGAGCTCCTACAATGAGCAGTTCTTC.

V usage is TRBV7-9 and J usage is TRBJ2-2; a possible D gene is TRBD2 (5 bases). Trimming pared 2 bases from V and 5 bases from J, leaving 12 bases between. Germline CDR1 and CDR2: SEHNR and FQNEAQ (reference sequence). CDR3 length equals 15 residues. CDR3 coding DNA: TGTGCCAGCAGCTTACTGGGAGAAAAGACCGGGGAGCTGTTTTTT. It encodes CASSLLGEKTGELFF.

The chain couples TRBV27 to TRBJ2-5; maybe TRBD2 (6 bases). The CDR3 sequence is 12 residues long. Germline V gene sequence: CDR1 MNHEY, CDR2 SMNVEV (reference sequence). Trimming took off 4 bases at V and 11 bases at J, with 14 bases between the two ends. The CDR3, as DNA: TGTGCCAGCAGTTCGCTCGGGGGAGAGCAGTACTTC. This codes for CASSSLGGEQYF.

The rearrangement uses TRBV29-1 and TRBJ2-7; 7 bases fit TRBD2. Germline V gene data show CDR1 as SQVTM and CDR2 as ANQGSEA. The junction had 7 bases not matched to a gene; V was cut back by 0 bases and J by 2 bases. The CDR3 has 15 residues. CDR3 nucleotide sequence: TGCAGCGTTGAAGATCACCGAGCGGGGACCTACGAGCAGTACTTC. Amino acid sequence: CSVEDHRAGTYEQYF.

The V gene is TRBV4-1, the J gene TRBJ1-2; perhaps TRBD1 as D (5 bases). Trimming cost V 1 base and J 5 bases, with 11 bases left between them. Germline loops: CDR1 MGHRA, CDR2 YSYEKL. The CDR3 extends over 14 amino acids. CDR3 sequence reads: CASSQVTALYGYTF. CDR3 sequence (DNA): TGCGCCAGCAGCCAAGTGACAGCCCTTTATGGCTACACCTTC.

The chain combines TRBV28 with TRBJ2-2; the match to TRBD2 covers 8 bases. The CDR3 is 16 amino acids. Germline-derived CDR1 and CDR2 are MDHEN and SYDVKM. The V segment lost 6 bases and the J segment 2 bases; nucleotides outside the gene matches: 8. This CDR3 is CASSPGRGINTGELFF. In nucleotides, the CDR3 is TGTGCCAGCAGCCCCGGGAGGGGGATTAACACCGGGGAGCTGTTTTTT.

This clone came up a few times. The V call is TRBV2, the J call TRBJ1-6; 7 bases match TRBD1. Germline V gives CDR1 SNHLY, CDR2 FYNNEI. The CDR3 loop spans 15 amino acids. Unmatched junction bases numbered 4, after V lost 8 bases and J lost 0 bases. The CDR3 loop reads CASANRGSYNSPLHF. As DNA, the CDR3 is TGTGCCAGCGCAAACAGGGGCTCCTATAATTCACCCCTCCACTTT.